The 15 T cell receptor beta chains below all came from one sample that was sequenced in a study of T cells in Graves' hyperthyroidism and ophthalmopathy. TCR beta CDR3 region amplification was performed from RNA transcripts. HTBI primers were used for first-round RT-PCR of the TCR CDR3. TCRdb ran MiXCR on the multiplex PCR reads and lists one entry per CDR3 protein. In the table there are 450,000 to 600,000 distinct CDR3 sequences, 12% to 15% of which are singletons. Sequencing was performed on blood. The receptor set was obtained from a woman between 40 and 50 years old with Graves' hyperthyroidism.

This clonotype occurred many times. The chain is built from TRBV6-6 and TRBJ1-1; perhaps TRBD1 as D (5 bases). The V and J ends lost 0 bases and 1 base respectively, with 6 bases between them. Per germline, CDR1 MNHNY and CDR2 SVGAGI (reference sequence). The CDR3 totals 14 residues. CDR3 DNA: TGTGCCAGCAGTTACTCGCAGGGGAACACTGAAGCTTTCTTT. Residues: CASSYSQGNTEAFF.

Many counts were recorded for this clonotype. This sequence joins TRBV6-5 and TRBJ1-1; no reliable D call. The CDR3 has 16 amino acids. Germline CDR1 reads MNHEY; CDR2 reads SVGAGI. The germline V and J ends were trimmed by 0 bases and 2 bases, with 13 bases remaining between them. The CDR3 nucleotides are TGTGCCAGCAGTTACTCCCGGACGGGTATAAACACTGAAGCTTTCTTT. It encodes CASSYSRTGINTEAFF.

The rearrangement links TRBV12-3 or TRBV12-4 to TRBJ1-2; D is possibly TRBD1 (5 bases). The V end was cut by 6 bases, the J end by 9 bases, with 11 bases between. This CDR3 is 11 amino acids long. CDR3 residues: CASRSRGSYTF. CDR3 DNA: TGTGCCAGCAGGTCTAGGGGTAGCTACACCTTC.

This clonotype was found many times. This chain links TRBV18 with TRBJ2-7; 7 bases line up with TRBD1. After removal of 3 bases from V and 1 base from J, the junction contained 6 bases not matched to a gene. CDR1 KGHSH and CDR2 LQKENI come from the germline V gene. The CDR3 has 15 residues. CDR3 region: CASSPDRLSSYEQYF. The CDR3 DNA is TGTGCCAGCTCACCGGACAGGCTATCGTCCTACGAGCAGTACTTC.

This clonotype has ten or more counts. The rearrangement links TRBV3-1 to TRBJ2-1; possibly TRBD1 or TRBD2 for D (5 bases each). Germline lookup yields CDR1 LGHDT and CDR2 YNNKEL (reference sequence). The CDR3 sequence is 15 residues long. Trimming removed 4 bases at V and 1 base at J, with 11 bases between. The CDR3 nucleotides are TGTGCCAGCAGCCCCGGGACCCAATCCTACAATGAGCAGTTCTTC. Encoded protein: CASSPGTQSYNEQFF.

The chain carries TRBV5-5 and TRBJ2-6, with D uncertain. This CDR3 spans 18 amino acids. The germline gives CDR1 SGHKS, CDR2 YYEKEE (reference sequence). Trimming stripped 1 base from V and 0 bases from J, with 14 bases between. CDR3: CASSLRPGPVSGANVLTF. The CDR3 DNA reads TGTGCCAGCAGCTTGCGGCCAGGACCCGTCTCTGGGGCCAACGTCCTGACTTTC. Based on the CDR3 plus reference TRBV5-5 and TRBJ2-6, the full variable domain is DAGVTQSPTHLIKTRGQQVTLRCSPISGHKSVSWYQQVLGQGPQFIFQYYEKEERGRGNFPDRFSARQFPNYSSELNVNALLLGDSALYLCASSLRPGPVSGANVLTFGAGSRLTVL.

This clonotype occurred many times. The chain has TRBV2 and TRBJ2-1; TRBD2 is a possible D gene (5 bases). This CDR3 contains 15 residues. Looked up from germline, CDR1 is SNHLY and CDR2 is FYNNEI. Trimming pared 4 bases from V and 0 bases from J, leaving 10 bases between. CDR3: CASSAWRNSYNEQFF. The CDR3, as DNA: TGTGCCAGCAGTGCCTGGAGGAACTCCTACAATGAGCAGTTCTTC.

This clonotype was found many times. The V and J genes are TRBV28 and TRBJ2-7; 8 bases line up with TRBD2. This CDR3 is 16 amino acids long. From germline, CDR1 is MDHEN and CDR2 SYDVKM. The V segment lost 4 bases and the J segment 2 bases; nucleotides outside the gene matches: 10. CDR3 nucleotides: TGTGCCAGCAGTTCCGTCGGTAGCGGGACACCCTACGAGCAGTACTTC. Its translation: CASSSVGSGTPYEQYF.

This clonotype has more than one count but fewer than ten. This rearrangement joins TRBV6-1 to TRBJ2-7; 10 bases align to TRBD1. The CDR3 length is 17 residues. After removal of 6 bases from V and 3 bases from J, the junction contained 14 bases not matched to a gene. In germline, CDR1 is MNHNS, CDR2 SASEGT. The CDR3 DNA reads TGTGCCAGCAGCACCGGGACAGGGGAGGTTGGGGACTACGAGCAGTACTTC. It yields the protein CASSTGTGEVGDYEQYF.

The table lists this clonotype with many counts. The chain links TRBV27 to TRBJ2-1; 7 bases are shared with TRBD2. CDR1 is MNHEY, CDR2 SMNVEV, per germline (reference sequence). J was trimmed by 3 bases and V by 5 bases; bases with no gene match: 16. CDR3 length equals 18 residues. CDR3 in DNA: TGTGCCAGCAGTATAATCACCTTAGCGGGCAACTTCTACAATGAGCAGTTCTTC. Amino acid sequence: CASSIITLAGNFYNEQFF.

Details on this clonotype: One end of the junction varies from germline; a read error may be responsible. This chain connects TRBV28 to TRBJ1-1; 10 nucleotides agree with TRBD1. The CDR3 has 15 amino acids. Germline-derived CDR1 and CDR2 are MDHEN and SYDVKM. CDR3 sequence reads: CVSRGTGARNTEAFF. In DNA form, the CDR3 reads TGTGTCAGCAGGGGGACAGGGGCAAGGAACACTGAAGCTTTCTTT.

This clonotype was observed a handful of times. The chain recombines TRBV25-1 with TRBJ2-1, with no clear D. CDR3 size: 12 residues. Germline CDR1 is MGHDK and CDR2 is SYGVNS. The V and J ends lost 0 bases and 5 bases respectively, with 2 bases between them. The CDR3 region is CASSEYNNEQFF. The CDR3 nucleotides are TGTGCCAGCAGTGAATATAACAATGAGCAGTTCTTC.

This clonotype was seen at least ten times. The chain is built from TRBV30 and TRBJ1-4; D perhaps matches TRBD1 (5 bases). Germline CDR1 reads GTSNPN; CDR2 reads SVGIG (reference sequence). V shed 0 bases and J shed 0 bases, with 8 bases lying between them. The CDR3 consists of 15 residues. DNA for the CDR3: TGTGCCTGGAGTGTCGGGGCAGCAACTAATGAAAAACTGTTTTTT. Translation gives CAWSVGAATNEKLFF.

This clonotype was recorded many times. The rearrangement links TRBV20-1 to TRBJ2-1; 14 nucleotides agree with TRBD2. Germline lookup yields CDR1 DFQATT and CDR2 SNEGSKA (reference sequence). This CDR3 contains 18 residues. V gave up 4 bases and J gave up 7 bases; unmatched junction bases: 15. This chain's CDR3 is CSAKSGTSGSLYRNEQFF. The CDR3 nucleotides are TGCAGTGCTAAATCGGGGACTAGCGGGAGCCTCTACAGGAATGAGCAGTTCTTC.

This clonotype was observed at least ten times. The V gene is TRBV12-3 or TRBV12-4, the J gene TRBJ2-5, with TRBD2 identical over 11 bases. CDR3 size: 14 residues. Trimming took 5 bases from V and 5 from J; bases not matched to a gene: 4. CDR3 loop: CASSKLAGVETQYF. CDR3 DNA: TGTGCCAGCAGTAAACTAGCGGGAGTCGAGACCCAGTACTTC.